This record covers a single TCR beta chain. Its specificity is not known. The germline CDR1 and CDR2 sequences are DFQATT and SNEGSKA (reference sequence). The CDR3 runs 15 residues. The junction had 5 bases not matched to a gene; V was cut back by 4 bases and J by 0 bases. Researchers built TCR beta libraries using quantitative 5'-RACE with molecular barcodes. Each CDR3 protein is one row after TCRdb ran MiXCR on the 5' RACE reads. This sample has 650,000 to 800,000 distinct CDR3 sequences, with over 15% found just once. The data were taken from a study of CD8 T cells in ankylosing spondylitis. Overall study results and limits: Apparently characteristic of ankylosing spondylitis blood was a TCR beta motif (eight highly homologous variants). As reported, disease-linked clones showed significant enrichment in matched ankylosing spondylitis synovial fluid. CD8+ cells made up the disease-linked clones, which were relatively rare in peripheral blood. Some of these motif variants have turned up before, in reports on reactive arthritis synovial fluid and blood.

The TCR originated in a male donor with ankylosing spondylitis. The chain joins TRBV20-1 to TRBJ1-1; TRBD1 aligns across 10 bases. Material for sequencing was blood, either unsorted or a sorted T cell fraction (not recorded which). The CDR3 is CSAKRTGGLNTEAFF. The CDR3, as DNA: TGCAGTGCTAAAAGGACAGGGGGACTGAACACTGAAGCTTTCTTT.